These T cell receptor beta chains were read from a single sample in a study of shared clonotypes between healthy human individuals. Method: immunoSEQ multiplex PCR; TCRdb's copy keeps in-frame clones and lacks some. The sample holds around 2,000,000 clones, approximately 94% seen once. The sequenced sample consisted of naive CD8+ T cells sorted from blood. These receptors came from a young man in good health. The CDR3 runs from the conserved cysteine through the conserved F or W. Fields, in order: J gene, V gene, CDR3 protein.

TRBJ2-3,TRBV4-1,CASSQEEGLAGVRGTDTQYF
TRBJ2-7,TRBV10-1,CASSESRGDWSEQYF
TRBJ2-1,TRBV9,CASSVEPLDVYNEQFF
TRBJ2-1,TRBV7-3,CASSTHSRDHNEQFF
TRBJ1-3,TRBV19,CASSGQPVHSGNTIYF
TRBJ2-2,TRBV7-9,CASSPPSGANTGELFF
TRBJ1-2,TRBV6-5,CASSYVLTGDYGYTF
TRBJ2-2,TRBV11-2,CASSSRDRATTGELFF
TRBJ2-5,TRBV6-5,CASSYNAGLWETQYF
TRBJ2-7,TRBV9,CASTPGGGIPYEQYF
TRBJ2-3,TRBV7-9,CASSSAQGASDTQYF
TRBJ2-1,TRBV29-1,CSVEKIVVGVGNNEQFF
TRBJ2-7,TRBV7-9,CASSRASGSVSYEQYF
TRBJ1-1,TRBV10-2,CASSEWGGEAFF
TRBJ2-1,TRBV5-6,CASSFGGAYNEQFF
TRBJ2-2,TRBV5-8,CASSSYPGGHTGELFF
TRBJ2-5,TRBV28,CASSLPSGEYQETQYF
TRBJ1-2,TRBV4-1,CASSQDSGTLWYGYTF
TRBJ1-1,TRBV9,CASSLGQANTEAFF
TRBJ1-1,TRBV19,CASSFSVTQNTEAFF
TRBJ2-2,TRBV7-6,CASSSTGPGELFF
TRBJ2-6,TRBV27,CASRVSGANVLTF
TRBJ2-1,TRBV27,CASSPASGKANEQFF
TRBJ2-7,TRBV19,CASSTLAGVYEQYF
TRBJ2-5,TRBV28,CASSLAGAGEDETQYF
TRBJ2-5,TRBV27,CASSWTHQETQYF
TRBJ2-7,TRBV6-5,CASSYSGTVAYEQYF
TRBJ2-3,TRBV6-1,CATSEYTQYF
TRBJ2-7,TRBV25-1,CASSEVGQGAYEQYF
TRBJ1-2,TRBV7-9,CASSHPGDGYTF
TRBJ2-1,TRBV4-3,CASSQGVYEQFF
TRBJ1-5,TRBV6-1,CASIPGGLSPSPQHF
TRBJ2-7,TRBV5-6,CASSQTGSSYEQYF
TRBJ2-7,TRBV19,CASSISAGYEQYF
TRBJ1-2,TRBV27,CASSFLQGSGGYTF
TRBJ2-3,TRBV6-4,CASSRDSARTDTQYF
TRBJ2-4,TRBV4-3,CASSQYGTENIQYF
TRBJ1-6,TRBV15,CATSRDRMNSPLHF
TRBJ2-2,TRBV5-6,CASSLFPAQGGTGELFF
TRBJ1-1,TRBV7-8,CASSFVNRVSEAFF
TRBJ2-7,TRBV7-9,CASSHRGSPYEQYF
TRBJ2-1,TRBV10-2,CASSEVGNEQFF
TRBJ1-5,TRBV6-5,CASSTTEYSNQPQHF
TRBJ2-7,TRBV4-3,CASSQDLRHEQYF
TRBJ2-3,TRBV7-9,CASSTSGRAVSADTQYF
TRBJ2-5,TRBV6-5,CASSYNAGPSETQYF
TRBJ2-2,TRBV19,CASSTGLAGELFF
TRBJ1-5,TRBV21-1,CASSKARGAGQNQPQHF
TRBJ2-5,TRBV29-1,CSVERYQETQYF
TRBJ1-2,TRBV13,CASSFPYDRDSGYTF
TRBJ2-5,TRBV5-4,CASSLVENQETQYF